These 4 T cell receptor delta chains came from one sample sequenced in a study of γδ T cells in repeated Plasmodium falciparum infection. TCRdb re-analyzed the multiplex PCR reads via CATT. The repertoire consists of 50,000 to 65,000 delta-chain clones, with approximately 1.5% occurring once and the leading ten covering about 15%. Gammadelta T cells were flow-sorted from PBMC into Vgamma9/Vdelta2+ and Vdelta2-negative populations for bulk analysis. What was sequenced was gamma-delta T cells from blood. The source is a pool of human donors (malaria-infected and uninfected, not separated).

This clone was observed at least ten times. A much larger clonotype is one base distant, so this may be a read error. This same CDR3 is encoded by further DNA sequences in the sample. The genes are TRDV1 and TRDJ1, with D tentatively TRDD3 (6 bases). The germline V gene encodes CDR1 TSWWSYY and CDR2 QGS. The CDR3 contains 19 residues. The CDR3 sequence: CALGEKIIGILTFTDKLIF. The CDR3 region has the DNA TGTGCTCTTGGGGAAAAAATTATCGGGATATTAACTTTCACCGACAAACTCATCTTT.

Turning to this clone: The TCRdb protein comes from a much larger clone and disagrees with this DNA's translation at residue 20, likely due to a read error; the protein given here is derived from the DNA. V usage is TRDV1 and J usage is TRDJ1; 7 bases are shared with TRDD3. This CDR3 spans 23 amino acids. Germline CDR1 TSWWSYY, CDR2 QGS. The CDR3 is CALGETSVLGRLGITTYTDRLIF. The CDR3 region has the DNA TGTGCTCTTGGGGAAACTTCGGTTCTAGGGAGACTGGGGATTACTACGTACACCGATAGACTCATCTTT.

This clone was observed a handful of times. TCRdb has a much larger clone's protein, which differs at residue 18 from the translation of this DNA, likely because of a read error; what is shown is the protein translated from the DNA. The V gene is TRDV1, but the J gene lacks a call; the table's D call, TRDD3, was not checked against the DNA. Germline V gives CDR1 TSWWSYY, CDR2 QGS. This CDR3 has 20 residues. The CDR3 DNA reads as TGTGCTCTTGGGGAACTAGTACCCTCCAAGTGGGGGACGTACACCGATAAACACATCTTT. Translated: CALGELVPSKWGTYTDKHIF.

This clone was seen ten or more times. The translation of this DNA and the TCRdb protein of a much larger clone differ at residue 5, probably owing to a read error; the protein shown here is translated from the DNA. The CDR3 spells CACDASYIEVIHTDKLIF. CDR3 coding DNA: TGTGCCTGTGACGCCTCTTACATAGAAGTCATCCACACCGATAAACTCATCTTT. V and J are TRDV2 and TRDJ1; no clear D gene. TCRdb leaves out the J gene; it was filled in here by matching the DNA to germline. This CDR3 is built from 18 residues. Trimming shortened V by 3 bases and J by 0 bases, and 22 bases separated the two germline ends. CDR1 GEAIGNYY and CDR2 EKD come from the germline V gene.